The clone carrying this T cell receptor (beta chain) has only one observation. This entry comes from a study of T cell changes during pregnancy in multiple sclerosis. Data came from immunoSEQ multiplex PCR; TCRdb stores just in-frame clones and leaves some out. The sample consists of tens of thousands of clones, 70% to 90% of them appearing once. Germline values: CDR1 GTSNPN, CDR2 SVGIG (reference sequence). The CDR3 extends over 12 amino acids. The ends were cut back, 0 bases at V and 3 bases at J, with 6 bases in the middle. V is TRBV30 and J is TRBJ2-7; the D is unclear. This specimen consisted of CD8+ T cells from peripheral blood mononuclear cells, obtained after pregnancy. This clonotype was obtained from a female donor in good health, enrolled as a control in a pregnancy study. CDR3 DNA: TGTGCCTGGAGTGTACACGACTACGAGCAGTACTTC. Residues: CAWSVHDYEQYF.